These 20 T cell receptor beta chains share one sample of origin, sequenced in a study of tumor-infiltrating lymphocytes in primary liver carcinoma. Scientists recovered RNA and DNA together from approximately 20-30 mg of unsorted bulk tissue. Priming with a constant-region primer yielded TCR beta cDNA from approximately 500 ng total RNA. Amplification in three nested multiplex PCR rounds with slightly modified ARM-PCR gave rise to TCR beta libraries. The two initial PCR rounds, around 10 cycles each, used TRBV1-TRBV30 forward and C-beta reverse primers. MiXCR, applied by TCRdb to the multiplex PCR reads, yields one record per CDR3 protein. The profile shows about 100,000 distinct CDR3 sequences, about two thirds of them singletons. The sequencing sample was made of liver tumor tissue from sampling region 2. Subset here: tumor region T2, inferior pole. The origin of the receptors is a woman aged 60-70 years with primary liver carcinoma and hepatitis B virus infection.

As regards this clonotype: With a much larger clone just one base away, this may be a read error. The chain is built from TRBV28 and TRBJ2-2, with 7 bases identical to TRBD1. The CDR3 has 15 amino acids. Germline V gene sequence: CDR1 MDHEN, CDR2 SYDVKM. CDR3 nucleotides: TGTCCCAGCAGTTTATTGGACAGGCAGGCCGGGGAGCTGTTTTTT. Protein: CPSSLLDRQAGELFF. The whole variable domain, filled in from reference TRBV28 and TRBJ2-2, reads DVKVTQSSRYLVKRTGEKVFLECVQDMDHENMFWYRQDPGLGLRLIYFSYDVKMKEKGDIPEGYSVSREKKERFSLILESASTNQTSMYLCPSSLLDRQAGELFFGEGSRLTVL.

This clonotype has at least ten counts. This chain joins TRBV6-2 or TRBV6-3 and TRBJ1-6; 10 bases match TRBD1. The CDR3 runs to 18 residues. The J segment lost 0 bases and the V segment lost 2 bases, leaving 4 bases of the junction unmatched. Germline CDR1 MNHEY, CDR2 SVGEGT. CDR3 in amino acids: CASSYPGQGSSYNSPLHF. In nucleotides, the CDR3 is TGTGCCAGCAGTTACCCGGGACAGGGGAGCTCCTATAATTCACCCCTCCACTTT.

The sample holds one count of this clonotype. The junction departs from the called germline gene at one end, perhaps through a read error. The rearrangement uses TRBV11-2 and TRBJ2-1, with a tentative D call TRBD1 (6 bases). CDR3 length: 17 amino acids. Per the germline V gene, CDR1 is SGHAT and CDR2 is FQNNGV. The CDR3 coding sequence is TGTGTCAGCAGCTTAGATCAACAGGGTATAATCCACAATGAGCAGTTCTTC. It codes for CVSSLDQQGIIHNEQFF.

In its sample, this clonotype was seen many times. V usage is TRBV28 and J usage is TRBJ2-7; D is uncertain. Germline CDR1 and CDR2: MDHEN and SYDVKM. The CDR3 has 14 amino acids. V was cut by 6 bases and J by 3 bases, with 15 bases left in between. The CDR3 DNA reads TGTGCCAGCAGCCGGACCCACGGACGCTACGAGCAGTACTTC. It codes for CASSRTHGRYEQYF.

Of note for this clonotype: The junction departs from the called germline gene at one end, perhaps through a read error. The V and J genes are TRBV11-1 and TRBJ2-4; D gene unclear. Per the germline V gene, CDR1 is SGHAT and CDR2 is FQDESV (reference sequence). CDR3 length: 15 residues. CDR3 residues: CARSLTASQKNIQYF. CDR3 DNA sequence: TGTGCCAGGAGCTTAACCGCGAGTCAAAAAAACATTCAGTACTTC.

Only one count was recorded for this clonotype. The junction shows a germline mismatch at one end, possibly a read error. The chain joins TRBV12-3 or TRBV12-4 to TRBJ2-1; TRBD2 might be the D (6 bases). The CDR3 loop spans 14 amino acids. CDR3 bases: TGTGCCAGCAGCGGGAGTAGCTCCTTCAATGAGGAGTTCTTC. Its protein is CASSGSSSFNEEFF.

The rearrangement joins TRBV10-1 to TRBJ1-1, with no clear D. Trimming cost V 10 bases and J 5 bases, with 14 bases left between them. CDR1 is WNHNN, CDR2 SYGVQD, per germline (reference sequence). The CDR3 has 12 amino acids. CDR3 region: CANSDPETEAFF. The CDR3, as DNA: TGCGCCAATAGTGACCCCGAGACTGAAGCTTTCTTT.

As regards this clonotype: This may arise from a read error, as a much more abundant clone is one base away. The rearrangement joins TRBV10-2 to TRBJ2-7, with no clear D. The CDR3 loop spans 13 amino acids. Germline CDR1 and CDR2: WSHSY and SAAADI. The V end lost 0 bases, the J end lost 7 bases, and 10 bases lay between the germline ends. The CDR3 reads CASSESFLREQYF. Written as DNA, the CDR3 is TGCGCCAGCAGTGAGTCGTTCTTGAGGGAGCAGTACTTC.

The chain employs TRBV11-3 and TRBJ2-3; D uncertain. V lost 7 bases, J lost 1 base, and 12 bases lay in between. The CDR3 length is 14 residues. The germline V gene encodes CDR1 SGHNT and CDR2 YENEEA. The CDR3 reads CASNHLRGTDTQYF. CDR3 DNA: TGTGCCAGCAACCATCTGAGAGGCACAGATACGCAGTATTTT. Full variable domain (remainder filled in from reference TRBV11-3 and TRBJ2-3): EAGVVQSPRYKIIEKKQPVAFWCNPISGHNTLYWYLQNLGQGPELLIRYENEEAVDDSQLPKDRFSAERLKGVDSTLKIQPAELGDSAVYLCASNHLRGTDTQYFGPGTRLTVL.

Details on this clonotype: The junction departs from the called germline gene at one end, perhaps through a read error. V and J are TRBV11-2 and TRBJ2-5, with a tentative D call TRBD1 (6 bases). Looked up from germline, CDR1 is SGHAT and CDR2 is FQNNGV. The CDR3 runs to 13 residues. In DNA, the CDR3 is TGTGTCAGCAGCTCAGAATCCAAGGGGGCCCAGTACTTC. Translated, it gives CVSSSESKGAQYF.

The table lists this clonotype with many counts. The rearrangement joins TRBV30 to TRBJ2-1; 10 bases match TRBD2. This CDR3 is built from 15 residues. Germline assignment: CDR1 GTSNPN and CDR2 SVGIG (reference sequence). J lost 3 bases, V lost 0 bases, and 2 bases had no gene match. CDR3 region: CAWSVTSGVYNEQFF. Here the CDR3 DNA reads TGTGCCTGGAGTGTAACTAGCGGGGTCTACAATGAGCAGTTCTTC.

Comments on this clonotype: Because the CDR3 is missing its conserved closing phenylalanine or tryptophan, this is likely a read error. Because the CDR3's place on the DNA is in doubt, the DNA is left out and the CDR3 is given as listed by TCRdb. This chain's CDR3 is CASSWGDPDTGELLY. The chain is built from TRBV11-2 and TRBJ2-2; the table names TRBD1, a call not compared with the DNA. The CDR3 extends over 15 residues, inclusive of both ends. The V gene's germline CDR1 is SGHAT and CDR2 FQNNGV.

Regarding this clonotype: At one boundary the junction diverges from the germline segment, which might be a read error. The chain combines TRBV29-1 with TRBJ2-7; no reliable D call. The CDR3 has 13 residues. CDR1 is SQVTM and CDR2 is ANQGSEA in the germline V gene. The CDR3 bases are TGCAGCGTTTCTGGGCGTAACTCCTACGAGCTGTACTTC. Amino acid sequence: CSVSGRNSYELYF.

For this clonotype: A read error may explain this, as a much larger clone is one base away. The genes are TRBV5-6 and TRBJ1-2; possible D gene TRBD1, 5 bases. The CDR3 is 13 amino acids. Trimming shortened V by 4 bases and J by 3 bases, and 10 bases separated the two germline ends. Germline CDR1 SGHDT, CDR2 YYEEEE. The CDR3: CASSTGLYYGYTF. The CDR3 coding sequence is TGTGCCAGCAGCACGGGACTGTACTATGGCTACACCTTC.

In this sample, this clonotype is medium-sized. The chain joins TRBV11-3 to TRBJ2-5, with 13 bases fitting TRBD2. V lost 8 bases to trimming and J lost 5 bases; unmatched junction nucleotides: 11. CDR1 and CDR2 (germline): SGHNT, YENEEA. The CDR3 has 16 residues. The CDR3 is CASGKRTSGSLETQYF. CDR3 coding DNA: TGTGCCAGCGGGAAAAGGACTAGCGGGAGTTTGGAGACCCAGTACTTC.

For this clonotype: One junction end does not reproduce the germline sequence, and a read error may be involved. The chain links TRBV29-1 to TRBJ2-1; TRBD2 agrees at 8 bases. The CDR3 runs to 14 residues. Germline V lookup: CDR1 SQVTM, CDR2 ANQGSEA. The CDR3 here is CSTESETSANELFF. CDR3 sequence (DNA): TGCAGCACCGAATCCGAGACTAGCGCCAATGAGCTGTTCTTC.

As regards this clonotype: Its ends do not fully match the called genes, so a read error is possible. The V and J genes are TRBV30 and TRBJ2-1; 11 nucleotides align to TRBD2. The CDR3 length is 19 residues. Germline assignment: CDR1 GTSNPN and CDR2 SVGIG (reference sequence). As DNA, the CDR3 is TGTGCCTGGAGTTTGCACCTACTAGCGGGAGCTAGCTCCTGCAATGAGCAGCTCTTC. Amino acid sequence: CAWSLHLLAGASSCNEQLF.

This clonotype was seen a handful of times. This may come from a read error, since a much larger clone is one base off. The rearrangement uses TRBV29-1 and TRBJ1-1, with 9 positions matching TRBD1. Germline assignment: CDR1 SQVTM and CDR2 ANQGSEA. This CDR3 is built from 13 residues. CDR3 sequence: CGSLGQGNTEAFF. CDR3 nucleotides: TGCGGCTCCCTGGGACAGGGGAACACTGAAGCTTTCTTT. The variable domain in full, with the rest retrieved from reference TRBV29-1 and TRBJ1-1, is SAVISQKPSRDICQRGTSLTIQCQVDSQVTMMFWYRQQPGQSLTLIATANQGSEATYESGFVIDKFPISRPNLTFSTLTVSNMSPEDSSIYLCGSLGQGNTEAFFGQGTRLTVV.

This clonotype has a handful of counts. The chain couples TRBV28 to TRBJ2-7; perhaps TRBD1 as D (6 bases). Trimming took off 3 bases at V and 3 bases at J, with 12 bases between the two ends. Germline V gene lookup returns CDR1 MDHEN and CDR2 SYDVKM. There are 14 residues in the CDR3. CDR3 DNA sequence: TGTGCCAGCAGTTTCAGGGGCCCATACTACGAGCAGTACTTC. It codes for CASSFRGPYYEQYF.

As for this clonotype: This CDR3 fails to terminate in the conserved phenylalanine or tryptophan, so it likely reflects a read error. The gene calls are TRBV11-2 and TRBJ2-5; D call uncertain. There are 12 residues in the CDR3. V dropped 2 bases and J dropped 4 bases, with 5 bases sitting between them. Germline V gives CDR1 SGHAT, CDR2 FQNNGV. This CDR3 is CASSLKRETQYS. The CDR3 DNA reads as TGTGCCAGCAGCTTAAAGAGAGAGACCCAGTACTCC.